A single sample gave rise to the 18 T cell receptor beta chains below, sequenced in a study of blood T cell repertoires in COVID-19. Only in-frame clones appear in the TCRdb table, and some are missing; sequencing was by immunoSEQ multiplex PCR. Altogether a few hundred thousand clones are present, 90% being singletons, with the ten largest covering roughly 6%. The sample was peripheral blood. These receptors were obtained from a woman between 45 and 60 years old with COVID-19, enrolled during active disease.

A word on this clone: Sequence at one end of the junction differs from germline and may be a read error. This sequence joins TRBV7-2 and TRBJ2-7; D not certain. Germline loops: CDR1 SGHTA, CDR2 FQGNSA. CDR3 size: 12 residues. The CDR3 region has the DNA TGTGCCAGCAGCATAGCCGCCTACGAGCAGTACTTC. Protein product: CASSIAAYEQYF.

The V call is TRBV19, the J call TRBJ2-2, with D maybe TRBD2 (5 bases). The germline gives CDR1 LNHDA, CDR2 SQIVND (reference sequence). The length of the CDR3 is 14 residues. V was clipped by 8 bases and J by 4 bases, with 14 bases between them. The CDR3 bases are TGTGCCAGTCGAGGGAATGCGGGCACCGGGGAGCTGTTTTTT. This translates into CASRGNAGTGELFF.

The chain joins TRBV10-3 to TRBJ2-3, with TRBD2 matching over 14 bases. The germline V gene has CDR1 ENHRY and CDR2 SYGVKD. V lost 10 bases to trimming and J lost 6 bases; unmatched junction nucleotides: 9. CDR3 length: 15 amino acids. The CDR3 is CATWTSGRSGDTQYF. CDR3 DNA sequence: TGTGCCACTTGGACTAGCGGGAGGTCCGGGGATACGCAGTATTTT.

The J gene is TRBJ1-2, the V gene TRBV12-3 or TRBV12-4, with D possibly matching TRBD1 (5 bases). The CDR3 runs to 13 residues. Trimming stripped 5 bases from V and 1 base from J, with 8 bases between. CDR3 nucleotide sequence: TGTGCCAGCAGTGACCAGGGTAACTATGGCTACACCTTC. Its protein product is CASSDQGNYGYTF.

The J gene is TRBJ1-2, the V gene TRBV2; 10 bases fit TRBD1. The CDR3 runs 15 residues. The J segment lost 7 bases and the V segment lost 7 bases, leaving 12 bases of the junction unmatched. Germline CDR1 and CDR2: SNHLY and FYNNEI. This CDR3 is CASTQTRGQGVGYTF. CDR3 bases: TGTGCCAGCACCCAGACGAGAGGACAGGGGGTTGGCTACACCTTC. Using reference TRBV2 and TRBJ1-2 for the parts outside the CDR3, the full variable domain is EPEVTQTPSHQVTQMGQEVILRCVPISNHLYFYWYRQILGQKVEFLVSFYNNEISEKSEIFDDQFSVERPDGSNFTLKIRSTKLEDSAMYFCASTQTRGQGVGYTFGSGTRLTVV.

Turning to this clone: The same CDR3 is also encoded by other DNA sequences in this sample. This chain uses TRBV5-1 with TRBJ2-1, with TRBD2 identical over 8 bases. CDR3 length: 14 residues. Germline V lookup: CDR1 SGHRS, CDR2 YFSETQ. Trimming took 4 bases from V and 6 from J; bases not matched to a gene: 6. The CDR3 protein is CASSGAGGANEQFF. CDR3 in DNA: TGCGCCAGCAGCGGTGCGGGAGGAGCCAATGAGCAGTTCTTC.

This chain connects TRBV5-1 to TRBJ2-4, with 9 bases aligning to TRBD2. CDR1 and CDR2 from the germline V gene are SGHRS and YFSETQ. The CDR3 sequence is 15 residues long. The V segment lost 4 bases and the J segment 5 bases; nucleotides outside the gene matches: 7. The CDR3 here is CASSPTAGGENIQYF. CDR3 nucleotides: TGCGCCAGCAGCCCGACGGCGGGAGGGGAAAACATTCAGTACTTC. The full variable domain, with the rest looked up from reference TRBV5-1 and TRBJ2-4, is KAGVTQTPRYLIKTRGQQVTLSCSPISGHRSVSWYQQTPGQGLQFLFEYFSETQRNKGNFPGRFSGRQFSNSRSEMNVSTLELGDSALYLCASSPTAGGENIQYFGAGTRLSVL.

The CDR3 loop reads CASSFQEGANVLTF. Here the CDR3 DNA reads TGTGCCAGCAGCTTTCAAGAGGGGGCCAACGTCCTGACTTTC. V is TRBV7-2 and J is TRBJ2-6; D is ambiguous. Trimming cost V 3 bases and J 4 bases, with 7 bases left between them. Germline lookup yields CDR1 SGHTA and CDR2 FQGNSA. The CDR3 extends over 14 amino acids.

The chain recombines TRBV15 with TRBJ1-1; D is perhaps TRBD1 (5 bases). CDR1 and CDR2 (germline): LNHNV, YYDKDF (reference sequence). The CDR3 runs 13 residues. Trimming cost V 9 bases and J 6 bases, with 17 bases left between them. The CDR3 here is CATAGGGAAEAFF. CDR3 sequence (DNA): TGTGCCACGGCCGGGGGAGGAGCCGCTGAAGCTTTCTTT.

The chain combines TRBV27 with TRBJ2-2; 7 nucleotides line up with TRBD2. V dropped 3 bases and J dropped 4; count of bases not matched to a gene: 5. The germline V gene has CDR1 MNHEY and CDR2 SMNVEV (reference sequence). This CDR3 is 15 amino acids long. The CDR3 loop reads CASSFSGRSTGELFF. The CDR3 DNA reads as TGTGCCAGCAGTTTTTCCGGGAGGAGCACCGGGGAGCTGTTTTTT.

The chain has TRBV2 and TRBJ2-7, with 8 bases identical to TRBD1. The CDR3 is 12 amino acids. Per the germline V gene, CDR1 is SNHLY and CDR2 is FYNNEI. Germline trimming cut 6 bases from V and 12 bases from J; bases unmatched to any gene: 10. CDR3 sequence reads: CASRTGTGPSYF. The CDR3 nucleotides read TGTGCCAGCAGAACCGGGACAGGACCCTCGTACTTC.

V usage is TRBV27 and J usage is TRBJ2-5; 7 bases line up with TRBD1. The length of the CDR3 is 13 residues. With V trimmed by 5 bases and J by 3 bases, 3 bases remained unmatched. Germline loops: CDR1 MNHEY, CDR2 SMNVEV (reference sequence). CDR3 loop: CASSDTGEETQYF. The DNA for the CDR3 is TGTGCCAGCAGTGATACAGGGGAAGAGACCCAGTACTTC.

This clone occurred once. The chain employs TRBV4-1 and TRBJ1-5; TRBD1 agrees at 7 bases. Germline assignment: CDR1 MGHRA and CDR2 YSYEKL. The CDR3 runs to 15 residues. V shed 4 bases and J 4 bases; nucleotides not matched to a gene: 7. DNA for the CDR3: TGCGCCAGCAGCCTAGGACAGGCCGCTAATCAGCCCCAGCATTTT. Protein sequence: CASSLGQAANQPQHF.

A single count supports this clone. The chain couples TRBV9 to TRBJ2-7; 10 bases match TRBD2. Germline values: CDR1 SGDLS, CDR2 YYNGEE. The CDR3 contains 19 residues. V lost 0 bases, J lost 5 bases, and 17 bases stayed unmatched. CDR3 amino acids: CASSVVASSGSFLFNEQYF. The CDR3 nucleotides read TGTGCCAGCAGCGTAGTTGCTTCTAGCGGGAGCTTTTTGTTCAACGAGCAGTACTTC.

The rearrangement links TRBV7-9 to TRBJ2-3, with 7 positions matching TRBD1. Germline V gives CDR1 SEHNR, CDR2 FQNEAQ (reference sequence). The CDR3 has 17 residues. Trimming cost V 5 bases and J 0 bases; bases outside gene matches: 11. The CDR3 coding sequence is TGTGCCAGCAGCCGATCAACAGGGGCGGAGAGCACAGATACGCAGTATTTT. Translating gives CASSRSTGAESTDTQYF.

The chain links TRBV5-1 to TRBJ2-7, with 8 bases aligning to TRBD2. Per germline, CDR1 SGHRS and CDR2 YFSETQ. V was pared by 2 bases and J by 6 bases, with 10 bases of the junction left unmatched. The CDR3 has 15 amino acids. As DNA, the CDR3 is TGCGCCAGCAGCTTAGGGACTAGTACTATCTTCGAGCAGTACTTC. Translated: CASSLGTSTIFEQYF.

V gene TRBV29-1 combines with J gene TRBJ1-1; D is possibly TRBD1 (5 bases). Trimming cost V 0 bases and J 8 bases, with 10 bases left between them. Germline CDR1 is SQVTM and CDR2 is ANQGSEA. The CDR3 spans 12 residues. The CDR3 reads CSVEDLGAEAFF. As DNA, the CDR3 is TGCAGCGTTGAAGATCTTGGGGCGGAAGCTTTCTTT.

This chain joins TRBV6-5 and TRBJ2-5, with TRBD2 matching over 7 bases. Germline V gene sequence: CDR1 MNHEY, CDR2 SVGAGI. The CDR3 loop spans 14 amino acids. V lost 7 bases and J lost 1; bases outside the gene matches: 6. CDR3 coding DNA: TGTGCCAGCAAGCTTCTAGCGGTCCAAGAGACCCAGTACTTC. Protein: CASKLLAVQETQYF.